This T cell receptor beta chain was captured in a study of OX40 agonist ivuxolimab in advanced cancers. Profiling relied on immunoSEQ multiplex PCR, and the TCRdb table lists in-frame clones only, not all of them. The data hold around 76,000 clones, with approximately 86% observed a single time. General study findings and limits: At 0.1 to 3.0 mg/kg and by week 6, clonal expansion occurred in CD4+ and CD8+ blood T cells.

Germline CDR1 LNHNV, CDR2 YYDKDF (reference sequence). Trimming removed 1 base at V and 4 bases at J, with 14 bases between. This CDR3 contains 16 residues. Notes on this clone: Its specificity is not known.

This sequence was found in an adult with an advanced solid tumor such as melanoma, head and neck, liver or kidney cancer. The specimen comprised CD4+ or CD8+ T cells sorted from blood, sampled in a trial of the OX40 agonist ivuxolimab. The chain recombines TRBV15 with TRBJ1-5; no clear D. This CDR3 reads CATSRAYRILNQPQHF. The CDR3 DNA reads as TGTGCCACCAGCAGAGCTTATCGAATCCTAAATCAGCCCCAGCATTTT.